This T cell receptor beta chain was identified during a study of B cell selection in AIRE deficiency. This CDR3 comprises 13 residues. Between the trimmed V and J ends, which lost 2 bases and 6 bases, there was a span of 7 bases. Germline V gene data show CDR1 as SGHTA and CDR2 as FQGTGA. The repertoire was sequenced with immunoSEQ multiplex PCR; TCRdb's copy has only in-frame clones and lacks some. The repertoire holds more than 12,000 clones, with roughly 91% as singletons. The regulatory T cell sort gate was CD4+CD25hiCD127low/negative. The V gene is TRBV7-3, the J gene TRBJ2-2; D is undetermined. The origin of this receptor is a human donor with AIRE deficiency. Sequencing was done on a sample of Tregs sorted from PBMCs. DNA of the CDR3: TGTGCCAGCAGCTTAGACCCGTCCGGGGAGCTGTTTTTT. This encodes CASSLDPSGELFF.